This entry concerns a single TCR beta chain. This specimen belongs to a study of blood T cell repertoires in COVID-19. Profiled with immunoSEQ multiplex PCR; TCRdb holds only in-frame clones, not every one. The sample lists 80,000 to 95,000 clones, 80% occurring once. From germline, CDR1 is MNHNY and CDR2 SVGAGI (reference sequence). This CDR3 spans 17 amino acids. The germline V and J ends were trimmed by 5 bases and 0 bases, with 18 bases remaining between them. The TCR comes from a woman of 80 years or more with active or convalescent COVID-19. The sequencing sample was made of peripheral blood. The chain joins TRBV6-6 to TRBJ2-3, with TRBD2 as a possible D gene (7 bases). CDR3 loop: CASSHLLGGASTDTQYF. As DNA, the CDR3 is TGTGCCAGCAGTCACCTCCTAGGGGGGGCTAGCACAGATACGCAGTATTTT.